Presented here are 22 T cell receptor beta chains from one specimen sequenced in a study of PD-L1 blockade in urothelial cancer. Assay used: immunoSEQ multiplex PCR; TCRdb lists only in-frame clones, some missing. The table lists 35,000 or so clones, around four fifths of them singletons. The specimen comprised PBMCs, sampled around atezolizumab (anti-PD-L1) treatment. These receptors were taken from a man between 60 and 75 years old with urothelial cancer.

The gene calls are TRBV28 and TRBJ2-2; 9 bases match TRBD1. Germline loops: CDR1 MDHEN, CDR2 SYDVKM. V dropped 3 bases and J dropped 6; count of bases not matched to a gene: 11. The CDR3 sequence is 17 residues long. In DNA form, the CDR3 reads TGTGCCAGCAGTTTTTACACAGGGGGCGTCTCTTCCGGGGAGCTGTTTTTT. Translation: CASSFYTGGVSSGELFF.

This clone was recorded once. The chain employs TRBV5-1 and TRBJ2-1; 9 bases match TRBD2. The germline V gene has CDR1 SGHRS and CDR2 YFSETQ. J lost 7 bases, V lost 5 bases, and 7 bases had no gene match. The CDR3 sequence is 14 residues long. The CDR3 bases are TGCGCCAGCAGAGGCTCGCGGGAGGGAAATGAGCAGTTCTTC. Translating gives CASRGSREGNEQFF.

J is TRBJ2-3 and V is TRBV4-3; TRBD1 might be the D (5 bases). Germline values: CDR1 LGHNA, CDR2 YSLEER. V lost 0 bases and J lost 1, with 14 bases in between. The CDR3 extends over 17 amino acids. The CDR3 DNA sequence: TGCGCCAGCAGCCAAGATGGGGCGCTCACCGGCACAGATACGCAGTATTTT. Translating gives CASSQDGALTGTDTQYF.

The chain employs TRBV19 and TRBJ1-5; TRBD1 aligns across 7 bases. The CDR3 extends over 14 amino acids. Germline-derived CDR1 and CDR2 are LNHDA and SQIVND (reference sequence). Trimming removed 7 bases from V and 9 bases from J; junction bases left unmatched: 12. As DNA, the CDR3 is TGTGCCAGTATTCAATTGGGACAGCGAGTGCCCCAGCATTTT. Its protein product is CASIQLGQRVPQHF. Full variable domain (outside the CDR3, taken from reference TRBV19 and TRBJ1-5): DGGITQSPKYLFRKEGQNVTLSCEQNLNHDAMYWYRQDPGQGLRLIYYSQIVNDFQKGDIAEGYSVSREKKESFPLTVTSAQKNPTAFYLCASIQLGQRVPQHFGDGTRLSIL.

The table lists this clone with a few counts. This chain connects TRBV5-1 to TRBJ1-2, with no clear D. The V end lost 4 bases, the J end lost 8 bases, and 18 bases lay between the germline ends. Germline V gene lookup returns CDR1 SGHRS and CDR2 YFSETQ. The CDR3 totals 14 residues. CDR3: CASSTEGGSSGYTF. The CDR3 coding sequence is TGCGCCAGCAGCACCGAGGGAGGGTCGAGCGGCTACACCTTC.

The rearrangement links TRBV6-5 to TRBJ2-7; TRBD1 agrees at 11 bases. The germline V gene has CDR1 MNHEY and CDR2 SVGAGI. CDR3 length: 13 amino acids. V gave up 8 bases and J gave up 2 bases; unmatched junction bases: 2. Written as DNA, the CDR3 is TGTGCCAGCGGGGGACAGGGGGCCTACGAGCAGTACTTC. Protein: CASGGQGAYEQYF.

This clone has more than one count but fewer than ten. Other nucleotide sequences from this sample produce the same CDR3. The chain employs TRBV19 and TRBJ2-3, with TRBD2 as a possible D gene (5 bases). Trimming took off 1 base at V and 6 bases at J, with 5 bases between the two ends. Germline-derived CDR1 and CDR2 are LNHDA and SQIVND (reference sequence). The length of the CDR3 is 12 residues. The CDR3: CASSIGRDTQYF. The CDR3, as DNA: TGTGCCAGTAGTATAGGGAGGGATACGCAGTATTTT.

This chain uses TRBV5-4 with TRBJ2-5; TRBD2 agrees at 9 bases. V was pared by 3 bases and J by 5 bases, with 11 bases of the junction left unmatched. CDR3 size: 16 residues. Germline V CDR1 and CDR2: SGHNT, YYREEE (reference sequence). CDR3 region: CASSSGGREGLETQYF. CDR3 DNA: TGTGCCAGCAGCTCGGGGGGGCGGGAGGGCCTGGAGACCCAGTACTTC.

The chain uses TRBV5-6 and TRBJ2-5; 8 positions agree with TRBD2. The assigned J gene may be wrong: the sequence end matches TRBJ2-7 better. The CDR3 is 16 amino acids. Per the germline V gene, CDR1 is SGHDT and CDR2 is YYEEEE. CDR3 bases: TGTGCCAGCAGCCTCTATACAGCGGGAGTATCCCACGAGCAGTACTTC. The encoded protein is CASSLYTAGVSHEQYF.

In this sample, this clone turned up many times. This chain links TRBV6-5 with TRBJ1-2; 9 nucleotides agree with TRBD1. In germline, CDR1 is MNHEY, CDR2 SVGAGI. V lost 7 bases, J lost 5 bases, and 8 bases stayed unmatched. The CDR3 spans 14 residues. The CDR3 is CASTRQGGGYGYTF. The CDR3, as DNA: TGTGCCAGCACCCGACAGGGGGGCGGGTATGGCTACACCTTC.

The J gene is TRBJ2-7, the V gene TRBV10-3; 13 bases are a match to TRBD2. Germline V gene sequence: CDR1 ENHRY, CDR2 SYGVKD. The V gene end was trimmed by 4 bases and the J gene end by 2 bases; junction bases not matched to a gene: 11. This CDR3 region has 18 residues. The CDR3 spells CAISGPGLAGTSTYEQYF. DNA for the CDR3: TGTGCCATCAGTGGCCCGGGACTAGCGGGGACGTCGACCTACGAGCAGTACTTC.

This rearrangement joins TRBV27 to TRBJ2-7, with D possibly TRBD2 on 5 matching bases. The germline gives CDR1 MNHEY, CDR2 SMNVEV (reference sequence). V was clipped by 2 bases and J by 3 bases, with 11 bases between them. The CDR3 is made up of 14 amino acids. CDR3: CASSLGLANYEQYF. The CDR3 DNA reads as TGTGCCAGCAGTTTAGGACTCGCTAACTACGAGCAGTACTTC.

This chain uses TRBV5-1 with TRBJ2-1; the D gene is possibly TRBD2 (5 bases). Germline CDR1 is SGHRS and CDR2 is YFSETQ. The CDR3 spans 14 residues. Trimming cost V 4 bases and J 1 base, with 9 bases left between them. CDR3 in DNA: TGCGCCAGCAGCGCCTCGGGGTCCTACAATGAGCAGTTCTTC. The encoded protein is CASSASGSYNEQFF.

The CDR3 bases are TGTGCCTACAAAATACGGGACAGTAATGAAAAACTGTTTTTT. Protein sequence: CAYKIRDSNEKLFF. The chain carries TRBV30 and TRBJ1-4; TRBD1 matches 7 bases. Per the germline V gene, CDR1 is GTSNPN and CDR2 is SVGIG (reference sequence). CDR3 length: 14 residues. V gave up 7 bases and J gave up 4 bases; unmatched junction bases: 9.

This sequence joins TRBV6-5 and TRBJ2-5, with D possibly TRBD1 on 7 matching bases. This CDR3 comprises 14 residues. Germline values: CDR1 MNHEY, CDR2 SVGAGI. Trimming left V 3 bases short and J 4 bases short, with 12 bases between. The CDR3 protein is CASSYQGGRETQYF. The DNA of the CDR3 is TGTGCCAGCAGTTATCAGGGGGGAAGAGAGACCCAGTACTTC.

The V call is TRBV5-1, the J call TRBJ2-6; D uncertain. There are 16 residues in the CDR3. The V end was cut by 4 bases, the J end by 4 bases, with 15 bases between. Germline CDR1 reads SGHRS; CDR2 reads YFSETQ. The CDR3, as DNA: TGCGCCAGCAGCCTCGGGTCCACCACCGGGGCCAACGTCCTGACTTTC. Translated, it gives CASSLGSTTGANVLTF.

The J gene is TRBJ2-1, the V gene TRBV10-1, with TRBD2 matching over 7 bases. Germline assignment: CDR1 WNHNN and CDR2 SYGVQD (reference sequence). Germline trimming cut 3 bases from V and 7 bases from J; bases unmatched to any gene: 9. This CDR3 has 15 amino acids. CDR3 sequence reads: CASSDYPGLVNEQFF. The DNA for the CDR3 is TGCGCCAGCAGTGACTATCCCGGACTAGTGAATGAGCAGTTCTTC.

This rearrangement joins TRBV30 to TRBJ2-7; TRBD2 might be the D (5 bases). The CDR3 is 13 amino acids. V was shortened by 4 bases and J by 5 bases, with 15 bases between the two germline ends. The V gene's germline CDR1 is GTSNPN and CDR2 SVGIG (reference sequence). In DNA form, the CDR3 reads TGTGCCTGGACCCCTAGCCCGGGCCACGAGCAGTACTTC. Encoded protein: CAWTPSPGHEQYF.

CDR3 DNA: TGTGCCAGCAGTTCGGGACTAGACTCCTACGAGCAGTACTTC. Protein sequence: CASSSGLDSYEQYF. The chain carries TRBV6-1 and TRBJ2-7; TRBD2 matches 8 bases. Germline lookup yields CDR1 MNHNS and CDR2 SASEGT. Trimming removed 5 bases from V and 0 bases from J; junction bases left unmatched: 3. The CDR3 is made up of 14 amino acids.

This chain uses TRBV5-8 with TRBJ2-7; D possibly corresponds to TRBD2 (7 bases). Trimming removed 1 base at V and 5 bases at J, with 13 bases between. Germline V gene sequence: CDR1 SGHTS, CDR2 YDEGEE. The CDR3 has 14 residues. The CDR3 DNA reads TGTGCCAGCAGCTTGCGCGGGGGCAAGGACGAGCAGTACTTC. Translating it yields CASSLRGGKDEQYF.

The chain recombines TRBV30 with TRBJ2-7; D is perhaps TRBD2 (7 bases). Germline V gene lookup returns CDR1 GTSNPN and CDR2 SVGIG (reference sequence). The germline V and J ends were trimmed by 0 bases and 0 bases, with 12 bases remaining between them. This CDR3 has 15 amino acids. The CDR3 protein is CAWSVGGGTSYEQYF. In DNA form, the CDR3 reads TGTGCCTGGAGTGTGGGGGGGGGCACCTCCTACGAGCAGTACTTC.

The rearrangement links TRBV7-9 to TRBJ2-7; D possibly corresponds to TRBD2 (6 bases). The CDR3 totals 14 residues. Trimming removed 4 bases from V and 1 base from J, with 11 bases in between. The germline V gene encodes CDR1 SEHNR and CDR2 FQNEAQ (reference sequence). The CDR3 bases are TGTGCCAGCAGCTGGTTCCGGGGGTCCTACGAGCAGTACTTC. Translating gives CASSWFRGSYEQYF.